This paragraph reports one TCR beta chain. The antigen it recognizes is unknown. The record has no base qualities; no much larger clone is one base away. The CDR3 runs 18 residues from the cysteine to the phenylalanine. Of all the DNA, just the CDR3 is kept, 54 bases in frame from base 1. Relative to germline, V is missing 3 bases and J is missing 2 bases, with 13 bases of the junction outside any gene match. Looking up the germline V gene yields CDR1 SGHDT and CDR2 YYEEEE. This sample was taken from a study of blood T cell repertoires in COVID-19 (dated by TCRdb to about 2020). For context, the study as a whole: Collaborator samples came from the United States, Italy and Spain and covered acute and convalescent phases of COVID-19. HLA class I and class II types, where available, came from metadata supplied by the sample provider rather than from assay-based typing. A de-identified subject ID, COVID-19 status, age in years and sex were almost always included in the sample metadata. The repertoires were made available in a free public database intended to serve as a resource for research on the immune response to SARS-CoV-2. The material from the prospective study consisted of cDNA or gDNA derived from T cells, B-cell-depleted T cells, or PBMCs. Samples were obtained from the ongoing ImmuneRACE study (first 160 participants) and from about 1,300 subjects provided by 6 global collaborators. The dataset comprised deeply sampled blood TCRbeta repertoires from subjects exposed to, actively infected with, or recovered from COVID-19.

TCRbeta CDR3 regions were amplified from genomic DNA using the immunoSEQ Assay, a bias-controlled multiplex PCR. The original methods were these. Nucleated cell counts per sample were estimated from amplification of reference gene primers within the assay. To quantify the absolute abundance of each unique TCRbeta CDR3 rearrangement, sequence reads were collapsed and filtered. For each sample, productive Simpson clonality was calculated as the square root of Simpson's diversity index over productive rearrangements. TCRdb obtained this table from immuneACCESS and retained in-frame rearrangements with V and J assigned. These tables miss some clones; where compared with another copy, unresolved V genes account for less than half of the shortfall, and the remainder is unexplained. The V and J calls and clone size are taken from that table; D and trimming were inferred from the DNA. Counted in this sample were tens of thousands of clones; 93% of them appeared once. Roughly 5% of the sample belongs to the ten largest clones.

The full study reports these points: The quantity of clinical and demographic metadata differed by source and by participant and was supplied without curation.

Whole blood was collected in K2EDTA tubes by collaborating institutions according to the institutions' own protocols. For TCRbeta analysis, collaborator samples were shipped as frozen whole blood, as isolated PBMCs, or as DNA extracted from either sample type. The chain is assembled from TRBV5-6 and TRBJ2-7; 11 central nucleotides agree with TRBD2. Sample: peripheral blood. This clonotype was sampled from a human donor in a cohort sampled during active COVID-19. The sequenced DNA is TGTGCCAGCAGCTCCGGGGGCTCGACTAGCGGGACTACCTACGAGCAGTACTTC. The encoded protein is CASSSGGSTSGTTYEQYF.